A selection of T cell receptor beta chains follows, all from one sample in a study of beta chain features in type 1 diabetes. Method: immunoSEQ multiplex PCR; TCRdb's copy keeps in-frame clones and lacks some. This table has about 340,000 clones, around 9.7% appearing once. Sequencing used central memory CD4+ T cells from blood. The receptors stem from a man aged 25 to 40 with type 1 diabetes. The CDR3 runs from the conserved cysteine through the conserved F or W. The D gene is left open where the match is weak.

d_call j_call v_call cdr3_aa
. TRBJ2-6 TRBV2 CASSVSSAGGASGANVLTF
TRBD2 TRBJ2-3 TRBV4-3 CASSQDPATSGGGADTQYF
. TRBJ1-2 TRBV2 CASTQTGGWNYGYTF
. TRBJ1-2 TRBV5-6 CASSSDSNSFGYTF
. TRBJ1-4 TRBV7-9 CASSRWSEEKLFF
. TRBJ2-5 TRBV6-6 CASSFADQETQYF
TRBD1 TRBJ1-1 TRBV7-9 CASSPGGLGTEAFF
. TRBJ1-3 TRBV6-5 CASSDRSGNTIYF
. TRBJ2-4 TRBV11-2 CASSLTAGGSAGNF
. TRBJ1-1 TRBV1 CTSSQYAFF
TRBD2 TRBJ2-1 TRBV7-9 CASELRDYHNEQFF
. TRBJ1-3 TRBV7-2 CASSLGGDLYF
. TRBJ2-1 TRBV29-1 CSYRVGEQFF
. TRBJ1-4 TRBV5-5 CASSGIRLIEEKLFF
. TRBJ2-1 TRBV5-1 CASSLGTPILEQFF
. TRBJ2-7 TRBV5-5 CASSLAGYVSYEQYF
TRBD2 TRBJ2-1 TRBV7-2 CASSPLLGGGSYNEQFF
. TRBJ1-4 TRBV28 CASSSLIPGTEKNEKLFF
TRBD1 TRBJ1-1 TRBV7-2 CASSPGTGGWTEAFF
. TRBJ2-5 TRBV15 CATSGKEWGRGETQYF
. TRBJ1-3 TRBV11-2 CASSLGGNTIYF
. TRBJ2-3 TRBV18 CASSGLGTDTQYF
. TRBJ1-2 TRBV11-2 CASSLGLYVNYGYTF
. TRBJ2-7 TRBV6-5 CASSYSQGNYEQYF
. TRBJ2-2 TRBV6-5 CASSYAGVSGTGELFF
. TRBJ1-2 TRBV2 CASSEGGRLYGYTF
. TRBJ1-1 TRBV28 CASSQTWEKRF
. TRBJ1-1 TRBV30 CAWSNGGAAEAFF
. TRBJ2-5 TRBV7-6 CASSFGGSETQYF
. TRBJ2-5 TRBV30 CASYLTPGARYF
. TRBJ2-3 TRBV19 CASSITDTQYF
TRBD1 TRBJ1-1 TRBV7-2 CASSFQGDTEAFF
TRBD1 . TRBV9 CASSVAMGQDRGYEQYF
. TRBJ1-1 TRBV9 CASSVAIGRDTEAFF